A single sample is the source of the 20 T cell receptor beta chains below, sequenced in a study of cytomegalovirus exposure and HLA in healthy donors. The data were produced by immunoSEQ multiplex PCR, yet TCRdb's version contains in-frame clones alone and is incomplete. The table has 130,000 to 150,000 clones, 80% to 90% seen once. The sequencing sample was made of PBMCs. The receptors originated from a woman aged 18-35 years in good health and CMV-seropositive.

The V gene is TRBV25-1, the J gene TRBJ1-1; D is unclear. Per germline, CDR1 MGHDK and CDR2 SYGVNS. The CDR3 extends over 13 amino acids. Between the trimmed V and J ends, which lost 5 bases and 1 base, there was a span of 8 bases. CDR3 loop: CASSLSGNTEAFF. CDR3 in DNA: TGTGCCAGCAGTCTATCCGGGAACACTGAAGCTTTCTTT.

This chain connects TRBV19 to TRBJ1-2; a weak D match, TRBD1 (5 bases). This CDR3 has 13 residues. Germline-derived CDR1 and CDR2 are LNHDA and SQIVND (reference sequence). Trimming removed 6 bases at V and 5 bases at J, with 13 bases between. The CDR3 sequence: CASRSAGIYGYTF. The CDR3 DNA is TGTGCCAGTAGGAGCGCAGGGATATATGGCTACACCTTC.

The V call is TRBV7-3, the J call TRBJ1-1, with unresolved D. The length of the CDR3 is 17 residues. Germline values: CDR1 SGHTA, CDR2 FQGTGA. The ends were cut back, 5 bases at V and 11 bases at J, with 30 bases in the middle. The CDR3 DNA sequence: TGTGCCAGCAGCCAGCTTCCCCGCCCAGAGGGTCTTGGCGGGGCTTTCTTT. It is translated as CASSQLPRPEGLGGAFF.

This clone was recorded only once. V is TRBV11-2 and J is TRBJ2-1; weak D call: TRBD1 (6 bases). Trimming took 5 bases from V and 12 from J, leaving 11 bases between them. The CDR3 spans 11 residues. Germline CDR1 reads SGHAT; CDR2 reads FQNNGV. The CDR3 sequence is CASSPTGPQFF. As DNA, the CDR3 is TGTGCCAGCAGCCCGACAGGCCCGCAGTTCTTC.

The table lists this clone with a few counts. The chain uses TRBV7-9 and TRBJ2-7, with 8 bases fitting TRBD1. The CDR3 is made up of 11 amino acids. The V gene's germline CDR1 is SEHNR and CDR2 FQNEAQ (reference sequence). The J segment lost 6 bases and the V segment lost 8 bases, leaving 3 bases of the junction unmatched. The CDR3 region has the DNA TGTGCCAGCGACAGGGGACCCGAGCAGTACTTC. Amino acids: CASDRGPEQYF. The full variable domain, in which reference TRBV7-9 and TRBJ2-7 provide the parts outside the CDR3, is DTGVSQNPRHKITKRGQNVTFRCDPISEHNRLYWYRQTLGQGPEFLTYFQNEAQLEKSRLLSDRFSAERPKGSFSTLEIQRTEQGDSAMYLCASDRGPEQYFGPGTRLTVT.

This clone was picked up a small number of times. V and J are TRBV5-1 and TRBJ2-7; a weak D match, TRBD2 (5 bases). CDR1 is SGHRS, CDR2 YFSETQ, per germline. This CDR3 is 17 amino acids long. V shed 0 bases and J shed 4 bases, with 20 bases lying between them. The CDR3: CASSLGRGEGAVYEQYF. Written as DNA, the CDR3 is TGCGCCAGCAGCTTGGGACGGGGTGAGGGCGCGGTATACGAGCAGTACTTC. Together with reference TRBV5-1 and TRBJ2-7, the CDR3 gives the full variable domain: KAGVTQTPRYLIKTRGQQVTLSCSPISGHRSVSWYQQTPGQGLQFLFEYFSETQRNKGNFPGRFSGRQFSNSRSEMNVSTLELGDSALYLCASSLGRGEGAVYEQYFGPGTRLTVT.

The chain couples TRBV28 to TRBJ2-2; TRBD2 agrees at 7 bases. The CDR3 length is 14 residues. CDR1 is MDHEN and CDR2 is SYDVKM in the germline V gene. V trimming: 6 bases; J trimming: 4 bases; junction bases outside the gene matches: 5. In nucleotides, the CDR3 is TGTGCCAGCAGAGGAGCGGGGACCACCGGGGAGCTGTTTTTT. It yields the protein CASRGAGTTGELFF.

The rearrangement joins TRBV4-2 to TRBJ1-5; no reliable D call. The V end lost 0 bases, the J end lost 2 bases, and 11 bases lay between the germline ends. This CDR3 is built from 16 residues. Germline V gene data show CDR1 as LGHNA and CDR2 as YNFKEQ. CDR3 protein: CASSQERGEGNQPQHF. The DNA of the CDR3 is TGTGCCAGCAGCCAAGAACGCGGGGAGGGCAATCAGCCCCAGCATTTT.

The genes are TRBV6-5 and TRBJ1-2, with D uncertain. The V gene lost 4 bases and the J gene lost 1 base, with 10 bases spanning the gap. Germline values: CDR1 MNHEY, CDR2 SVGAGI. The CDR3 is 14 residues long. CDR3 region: CASSFGGFNYGYTF. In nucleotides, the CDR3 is TGTGCCAGCAGTTTCGGAGGCTTTAACTATGGCTACACCTTC.

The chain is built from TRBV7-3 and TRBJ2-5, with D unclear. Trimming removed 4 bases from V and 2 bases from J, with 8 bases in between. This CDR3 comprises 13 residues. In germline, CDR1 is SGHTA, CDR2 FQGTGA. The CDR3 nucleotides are TGTGCCAGCAGCTACAATCGTCAAGAGACCCAGTACTTC. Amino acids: CASSYNRQETQYF.

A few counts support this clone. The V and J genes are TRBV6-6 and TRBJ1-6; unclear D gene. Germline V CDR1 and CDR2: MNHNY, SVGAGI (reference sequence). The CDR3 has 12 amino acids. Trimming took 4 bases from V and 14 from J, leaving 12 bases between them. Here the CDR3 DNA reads TGTGCCAGCAGTTCTGGGAGTAAGACCCTCCACTTT. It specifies CASSSGSKTLHF.

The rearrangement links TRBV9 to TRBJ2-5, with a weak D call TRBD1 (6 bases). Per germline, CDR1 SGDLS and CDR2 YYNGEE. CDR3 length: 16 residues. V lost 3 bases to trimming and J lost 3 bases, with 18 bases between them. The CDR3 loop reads CASSANSGTNKETQYF. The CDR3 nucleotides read TGTGCCAGCAGCGCTAACTCCGGGACAAACAAAGAGACCCAGTACTTC.

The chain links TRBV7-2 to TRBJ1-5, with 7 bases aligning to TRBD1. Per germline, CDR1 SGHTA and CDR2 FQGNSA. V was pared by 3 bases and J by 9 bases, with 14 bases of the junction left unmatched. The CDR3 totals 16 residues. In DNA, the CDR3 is TGTGCCAGCAGCTTTTCAGCAGGGGGTGTCCATTCGCCCCAGCATTTT. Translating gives CASSFSAGGVHSPQHF.

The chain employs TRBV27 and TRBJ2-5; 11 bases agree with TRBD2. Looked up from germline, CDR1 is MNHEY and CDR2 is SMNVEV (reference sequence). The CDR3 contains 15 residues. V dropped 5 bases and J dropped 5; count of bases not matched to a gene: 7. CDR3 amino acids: CASSPTLAGAETQYF. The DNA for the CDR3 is TGTGCCAGCAGTCCCACACTAGCGGGAGCGGAGACCCAGTACTTC.

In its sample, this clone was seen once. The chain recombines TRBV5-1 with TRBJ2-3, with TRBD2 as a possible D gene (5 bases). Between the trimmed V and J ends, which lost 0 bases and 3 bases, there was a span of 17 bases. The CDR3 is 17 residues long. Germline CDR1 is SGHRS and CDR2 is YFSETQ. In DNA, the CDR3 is TGCGCCAGCAGCTTGGCTGTGGCGGGTTTCGGAACAGATACGCAGTATTTT. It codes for CASSLAVAGFGTDTQYF.

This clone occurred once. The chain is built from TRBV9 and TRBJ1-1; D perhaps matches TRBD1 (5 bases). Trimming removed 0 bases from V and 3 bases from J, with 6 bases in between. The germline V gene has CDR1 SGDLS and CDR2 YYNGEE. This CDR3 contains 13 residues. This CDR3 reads CASSVVGDTEAFF. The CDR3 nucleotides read TGTGCCAGCAGCGTAGTAGGGGACACTGAAGCTTTCTTT.

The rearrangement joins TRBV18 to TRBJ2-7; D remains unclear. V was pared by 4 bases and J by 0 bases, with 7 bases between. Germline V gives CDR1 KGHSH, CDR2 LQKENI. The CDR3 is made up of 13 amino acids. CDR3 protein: CASSHSNSYEQYF. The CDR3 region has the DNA TGTGCCAGCTCACATTCAAACTCCTACGAGCAGTACTTC.

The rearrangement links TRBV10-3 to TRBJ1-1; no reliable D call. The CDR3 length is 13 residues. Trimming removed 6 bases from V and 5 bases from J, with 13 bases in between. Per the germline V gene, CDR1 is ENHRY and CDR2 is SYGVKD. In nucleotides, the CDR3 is TGTGCCATCAGCTCGAAGACTGGAACTGAAGCTTTCTTT. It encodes CAISSKTGTEAFF.

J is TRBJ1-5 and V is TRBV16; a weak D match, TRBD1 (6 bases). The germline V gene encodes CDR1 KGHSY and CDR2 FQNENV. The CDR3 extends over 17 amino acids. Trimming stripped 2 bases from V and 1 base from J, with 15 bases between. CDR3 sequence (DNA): TGTGCCAGCAGCCAAGGGCAGGGGAATCCAAGCAATCAGCCCCAGCATTTT. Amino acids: CASSQGQGNPSNQPQHF. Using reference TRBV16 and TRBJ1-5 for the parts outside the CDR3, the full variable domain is GEEVAQTPKHLVRGEGQKAKLYCAPIKGHSYVFWYQQVLKNEFKFLISFQNENVFDETGMPKERFSAKCLPNSPCSLEIQATKLEDSAVYFCASSQGQGNPSNQPQHFGDGTRLSIL.

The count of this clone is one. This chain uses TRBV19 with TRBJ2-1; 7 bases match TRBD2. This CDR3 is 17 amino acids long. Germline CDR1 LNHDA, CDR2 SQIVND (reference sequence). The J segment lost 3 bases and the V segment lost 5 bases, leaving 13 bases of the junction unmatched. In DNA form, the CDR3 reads TGTGCCAGTAGTCCTTCCGGGAGGCGGGAGATCTACAATGAGCAGTTCTTC. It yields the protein CASSPSGRREIYNEQFF.